Listed below are T cell receptor beta chains from one sample, sequenced in a study of blood T cell repertoires in COVID-19. Some clones are missing from TCRdb's copy, which holds only in-frame ones; the method was immunoSEQ multiplex PCR. The data contain 280,000 or so clones, about 89% of them singletons. Sequencing was performed on peripheral blood. The receptors come from a woman aged 55-70 years with acute or convalescent COVID-19. CDR3s include the opening cysteine and the closing phenylalanine or tryptophan. Each record gives: D gene, J gene, V gene, CDR3 protein, CDR3 DNA. A D gene is named only where the DNA matches it firmly.

>TRBD2|TRBJ2-1|TRBV7-3
CASSPGLAGVEQFF
TGTGCCAGCAGCCCGGGACTAGCGGGGGTTGAGCAGTTCTTC
>TRBD2|TRBJ2-5|TRBV3-1/TRBV3-2
CASSQSGGRQETQYF
TGTGCCAGCAGCCAGAGCGGGGGGCGCCAAGAGACCCAGTACTTC
>-|TRBJ1-4|TRBV6-5
CASREGPVNEKLFF
TGTGCCAGCAGGGAGGGACCGGTTAATGAAAAACTGTTTTTT
>TRBD1|TRBJ2-1|TRBV11-3
CASSPDRGLGEQFF
TGTGCCAGCAGTCCGGACAGGGGGCTCGGTGAGCAGTTCTTC
>-|TRBJ1-3|TRBV28
CASSAGGNGNTIYF
TGTGCCAGCAGCGCGGGGGGGAATGGAAACACCATATATTTT
>TRBD2|TRBJ2-7|TRBV7-9
CASTSSGRAYEQYF
TGTGCCAGCACCTCGAGCGGGAGGGCCTACGAGCAGTACTTC
>TRBD2|TRBJ2-7|TRBV6-1
CASRLAGGSYEQYF
TGTGCCAGCAGGCTAGCGGGGGGATCCTACGAGCAGTACTTC
>TRBD2|TRBJ2-7|TRBV18
CASRSTSGYEQYF
TGTGCCAGCCGATCGACTAGCGGATACGAGCAGTACTTC
>TRBD2|TRBJ2-5|TRBV6-2/TRBV6-3
CASSYSPGGTQYF
TGTGCCAGCAGTTACTCCCCGGGAGGGACCCAGTACTTC
>TRBD1|TRBJ2-7|TRBV5-1
CASSRDSSSYEQYF
TGCGCCAGCAGCAGGGACAGTTCCTCCTACGAGCAGTACTTC
>-|TRBJ1-6|TRBV6-5
CASSYSTVTNSPLHF
TGTGCCAGCAGTTACTCAACAGTGACTAATTCACCCCTCCACTTT
>-|TRBJ1-3|TRBV18
CASSPAGRNTIYF
TGTGCCAGCTCACCTGCGGGTCGAAACACCATATATTTT
>TRBD2|TRBJ2-1|TRBV20-1
CSASKRGVSYNEQFF
TGCAGTGCTAGTAAGCGGGGGGTCTCCTACAATGAGCAGTTCTTC
>-|TRBJ2-7|TRBV6-2/TRBV6-3
CASSYSQGLSYEQYF
TGTGCCAGCAGTTACAGTCAGGGGCTCTCCTACGAGCAGTACTTC